This T cell receptor beta chain comes out of a study of T cells after yellow fever vaccination. The study's findings and limits: It was the secondary response that reached its peak faster, day 5 versus 15, but it was weaker.

It was through 5'RACE template switching that TCR cDNA was made, with a universal primer site and UMIs added. Using its own MiXCR run on the 5' RACE reads, TCRdb lists one record per CDR3 protein. This sample has 150,000 to 200,000 distinct CDR3 sequences, with roughly a tenth found just once. Notes on this clonotype: Its target is not known.

This sequence originates from a man aged 18 to 35 who received the YFV17D yellow fever vaccine. The source material was CD8+ T cells sorted from PBMCs, sampled 45 days after the yellow fever booster vaccination.

CDR3 sequence (DNA): TGTGCCAGCAGCTCAGGGGTGGCTGACACCGGGGAGCTGTTTTTT. Protein sequence: CASSSGVADTGELFF. The rearrangement links TRBV7-9 to TRBJ2-2; D may be TRBD1 (6 bases). Per the germline V gene, CDR1 is SEHNR and CDR2 is FQNEAQ (reference sequence). The CDR3 extends over 15 amino acids. The V end lost 4 bases, the J end lost 3 bases, and 12 bases lay between the germline ends. The entire variable domain, with the rest obtained from reference TRBV7-9 and TRBJ2-2, is as follows: DTGVSQNPRHKITKRGQNVTFRCDPISEHNRLYWYRQTLGQGPEFLTYFQNEAQLEKSRLLSDRFSAERPKGSFSTLEIQRTEQGDSAMYLCASSSGVADTGELFFGEGSRLTVL.